The 30 T cell receptor beta chains below were found in one sample sequenced in a study of T cells in Graves' hyperthyroidism and ophthalmopathy. The CDR3 regions of TCR beta were amplified from RNA transcripts. HTBI primers were used for first-round RT-PCR of the TCR CDR3. TCRdb itself ran the multiplex PCR reads through MiXCR, one entry per CDR3 protein. Here the sample spans 700,000 to 950,000 distinct CDR3 sequences, about 35% being singletons. Source material: blood. These TCRs come from a woman aged 40 to 50 with Graves' hyperthyroidism.

The gene calls are TRBV27 and TRBJ1-4; weak D call: TRBD1 (5 bases). This CDR3 is built from 14 residues. Trimming removed 8 bases at V and 4 bases at J, with 14 bases between. The V gene's germline CDR1 is MNHEY and CDR2 SMNVEV (reference sequence). The CDR3: CASRTDGHNEKLFF. The CDR3 region has the DNA TGTGCCAGCCGAACGGACGGACATAATGAAAAACTGTTTTTT.

The chain has TRBV7-2 and TRBJ1-4; D is possibly TRBD1 (6 bases). The CDR3 covers 14 residues. Germline values: CDR1 SGHTA, CDR2 FQGNSA. The germline V and J ends were trimmed by 6 bases and 8 bases, with 16 bases remaining between them. CDR3 loop: CASRAQGLGEKLFF. CDR3 nucleotides: TGTGCCAGCAGGGCACAGGGCCTGGGGGAAAAACTGTTTTTT.

This clonotype occurred a few times. The rearrangement uses TRBV19 and TRBJ1-1, with D unresolved. V was shortened by 9 bases and J by 0 bases, with 14 bases between the two germline ends. CDR1 and CDR2 from the germline V gene are LNHDA and SQIVND (reference sequence). The CDR3 is 14 residues long. CDR3 in DNA: TGTGCCAGCGCCCAGACGGGCATGAACACTGAAGCTTTCTTT. Its protein is CASAQTGMNTEAFF.

This clonotype was picked up many times. The chain links TRBV19 to TRBJ1-2; tentatively, D is TRBD1 (5 bases). V was cut by 6 bases and J by 4 bases, with 18 bases left in between. This CDR3 comprises 15 residues. Germline V gene lookup returns CDR1 LNHDA and CDR2 SQIVND (reference sequence). The CDR3 region is CASRERRDPTYGYTF. CDR3 DNA sequence: TGTGCCAGTAGGGAACGCAGGGACCCCACCTATGGCTACACCTTC.

The gene calls are TRBV20-1 and TRBJ2-5; 7 positions match TRBD2. V trimming: 7 bases; J trimming: 3 bases; junction bases outside the gene matches: 5. This CDR3 spans 12 amino acids. Germline CDR1 and CDR2: DFQATT and SNEGSKA (reference sequence). Here the CDR3 DNA reads TGCAGTGTTGCAGCGGGGAAAGAGACCCAGTACTTC. Translated, it gives CSVAAGKETQYF.

This clonotype was seen ten or more times. This chain joins TRBV10-2 and TRBJ1-4; D is unresolved. V was clipped by 6 bases and J by 3 bases, with 8 bases between them. The CDR3 contains 13 residues. CDR1 is WSHSY and CDR2 is SAAADI in the germline V gene. The CDR3 spells CASSLSANEKLFF. The CDR3 DNA is TGCGCCAGCAGCCTATCGGCTAATGAAAAACTGTTTTTT.

The CDR3 loop is CASSYQQAVETQYF. The CDR3 coding sequence is TGTGCCAGCAGTTATCAACAAGCCGTAGAGACCCAGTACTTC. This sequence joins TRBV6-5 and TRBJ2-5; D not certain. Looked up from germline, CDR1 is MNHEY and CDR2 is SVGAGI. V gave up 3 bases and J gave up 4 bases, with 12 bases separating them. There are 14 residues in the CDR3.

On this clonotype itself: Germline is not matched at one junction end, which may reflect a read error. The V call is TRBV24-1, the J call TRBJ1-2; D possibly corresponds to TRBD1 (6 bases). The CDR3 has 16 amino acids. Germline loops: CDR1 KGHDR, CDR2 SFDVKD. The CDR3 loop is CAASSDPGGADYGYTF. The CDR3 DNA reads TGTGCCGCCAGCAGCGACCCCGGGGGCGCTGACTATGGCTACACCTTC.

The table lists this clonotype with many counts. The rearrangement uses TRBV29-1 and TRBJ1-2; D is unresolved. CDR1 is SQVTM, CDR2 ANQGSEA, per germline. V was pared by 6 bases and J by 0 bases, with 8 bases between. The CDR3 contains 12 residues. The CDR3 here is CSVARANYGYTF. CDR3 bases: TGCAGCGTAGCCCGAGCTAACTATGGCTACACCTTC. The full variable domain, its missing parts supplied by reference TRBV29-1 and TRBJ1-2, is SAVISQKPSRDICQRGTSLTIQCQVDSQVTMMFWYRQQPGQSLTLIATANQGSEATYESGFVIDKFPISRPNLTFSTLTVSNMSPEDSSIYLCSVARANYGYTFGSGTRLTVV.

For this clonotype: A read error may account for a junction end that differs from germline. This sequence joins TRBV10-2 and TRBJ2-7, with 9 bases lining up with TRBD1. CDR1 WSHSY and CDR2 SAAADI come from the germline V gene. The CDR3 sequence is 15 residues long. The CDR3 DNA sequence: TGTGCCAGCAGTTGGCGGGGACAGGGTAGGGCAGGGCAGTACTTC. Protein: CASSWRGQGRAGQYF.

This clonotype was seen at least ten times. The chain carries TRBV11-2 and TRBJ2-7; 7 bases are shared with TRBD2. After removal of 5 bases from V and 4 bases from J, the junction contained 5 bases not matched to a gene. The V gene's germline CDR1 is SGHAT and CDR2 FQNNGV. The CDR3 length is 13 residues. The CDR3 loop is CASSRGRGYEQYF. CDR3 DNA: TGTGCCAGCAGCCGGGGGAGGGGTTACGAGCAGTACTTC.

At least ten counts were recorded for this clonotype. The genes are TRBV20-1 and TRBJ1-2; 8 nucleotides line up with TRBD1. Germline trimming cut 3 bases from V and 1 base from J; bases unmatched to any gene: 13. Germline CDR1 DFQATT, CDR2 SNEGSKA (reference sequence). There are 17 residues in the CDR3. CDR3 DNA: TGCAGTGCTAGTTTAGGGCAGGGGGCATCCCTTAACTATGGCTACACCTTC. It yields the protein CSASLGQGASLNYGYTF.

This chain joins TRBV29-1 and TRBJ2-7; D is unresolved. V lost 3 bases, J lost 7 bases, and 16 bases lay in between. The CDR3 length is 13 residues. CDR1 is SQVTM and CDR2 is ANQGSEA in the germline V gene. This chain's CDR3 is CSVDDMGKREQYF. In DNA form, the CDR3 reads TGCAGCGTTGACGACATGGGGAAGAGGGAGCAGTACTTC.

The CDR3 here is CASSGGPGARETQYF. DNA of the CDR3: TGTGCCAGCAGTGGGGGGCCGGGGGCGCGTGAGACCCAGTACTTC. The chain employs TRBV7-2 and TRBJ2-5; D assignment may be TRBD1 or TRBD2 (6 bases each). CDR1 is SGHTA and CDR2 is FQGNSA in the germline V gene. The CDR3 loop spans 15 amino acids. Trimming stripped 6 bases from V and 5 bases from J, with 19 bases between.

This clonotype was picked up many times. V usage is TRBV10-2 and J usage is TRBJ1-2; D is ambiguous. Germline values: CDR1 WSHSY, CDR2 SAAADI. With 6 bases removed from V and 4 bases from J, the gap between germline ends came to 18 bases. The CDR3 is 15 residues long. CDR3 in amino acids: CASSASPSPSYGYTF. For the CDR3, the DNA is TGCGCCAGCAGCGCTAGTCCGAGCCCCTCCTATGGCTACACCTTC.

This clonotype was observed many times. V gene TRBV5-6 combines with J gene TRBJ1-2; TRBD1 matches at 7 bases. The V and J ends lost 3 bases and 4 bases, in that order; junction bases with no gene match: 9. Germline V gives CDR1 SGHDT, CDR2 YYEEEE. The CDR3 consists of 15 residues. CDR3 amino acids: CASSSVDRATYGYTF. For the CDR3, the DNA is TGTGCCAGCAGCTCAGTAGACAGGGCAACCTATGGCTACACCTTC.

This clonotype was observed many times. This chain uses TRBV19 with TRBJ1-2, with TRBD1 matching over 10 bases. This CDR3 is 15 amino acids long. Germline CDR1 is LNHDA and CDR2 is SQIVND (reference sequence). The V and J ends lost 3 bases and 5 bases, in that order; junction bases with no gene match: 6. CDR3 nucleotide sequence: TGTGCCAGTAGTATTCCCCGGACAGGGGGATATGGCTACACCTTC. Encoded protein: CASSIPRTGGYGYTF.

This clonotype was counted at least ten times. DNA of the CDR3: TGTGCCAGCAGCTTGCTAGGGGACCAGGGCAATCAGCCCCAGCATTTT. Its protein product is CASSLLGDQGNQPQHF. The chain recombines TRBV5-6 with TRBJ1-5; D may be TRBD1 (5 bases). V lost 1 base and J 2 bases, leaving 13 bases between the germline ends. CDR1 and CDR2 from the germline V gene are SGHDT and YYEEEE. This CDR3 has 16 amino acids. Full variable domain (rest looked up from reference TRBV5-6 and TRBJ1-5): DAGVTQSPTHLIKTRGQQVTLRCSPKSGHDTVSWYQQALGQGPQFIFQYYEEEERQRGNFPDRFSGHQFPNYSSELNVNALLLGDSALYLCASSLLGDQGNQPQHFGDGTRLSIL.

Comment on this clonotype: This may be a read error, as it is one base from a much larger clone. This chain uses TRBV10-2 with TRBJ1-1; no clear D. CDR1 and CDR2 (germline): WSHSY, SAAADI. CDR3 length equals 13 residues. The CDR3 spells CASIDRSPGRALF. The CDR3 nucleotides read TGCGCCAGCATTGACCGGTCCCCGGGCCGGGCTCTCTTT.

The V gene is TRBV10-3, the J gene TRBJ1-1, with 7 bases lining up with TRBD1. CDR3 length: 15 amino acids. V gave up 4 bases and J gave up 4 bases; unmatched junction bases: 9. Germline loops: CDR1 ENHRY, CDR2 SYGVKD. For the CDR3, the DNA is TGTGCCATCAGTGGGACAGGTGCCCAGGGCACTGAAGCTTTCTTT. Its translation is CAISGTGAQGTEAFF.

This clonotype appeared many times. The genes are TRBV9 and TRBJ1-3; D ambiguous. Per germline, CDR1 SGDLS and CDR2 YYNGEE. The V end lost 3 bases, the J end lost 1 base, and 8 bases lay between the germline ends. The CDR3 contains 14 residues. The CDR3 loop is CASSASISGNTIYF. The CDR3, as DNA: TGTGCCAGCAGCGCCAGTATATCTGGAAACACCATATATTTT.

Note on this clonotype: The junction departs from germline at one end; a sequencing error may be responsible. The J gene is TRBJ2-7, the V gene TRBV9; D is perhaps TRBD2 (5 bases). Germline V gives CDR1 SGDLS, CDR2 YYNGEE. CDR3 length: 16 residues. Here the CDR3 reads CASSFSATGELYEQYF. DNA of the CDR3: TGCGCCAGCAGCTTCAGCGCTACCGGGGAACTCTACGAGCAGTACTTC. Based on the CDR3 plus reference TRBV9 and TRBJ2-7, the full variable domain is DSGVTQTPKHLITATGQRVTLRCSPRSGDLSVYWYQQSLDQGLQFLIQYYNGEERAKGNILERFSAQQFPDLHSELNLSSLELGDSALYFCASSFSATGELYEQYFGPGTRLTVT.

This clonotype was observed a few times. The chain is built from TRBV5-6 and TRBJ1-5, with a weak D call TRBD1 (5 bases). This CDR3 contains 18 residues. From germline, CDR1 is SGHDT and CDR2 YYEEEE. The V gene lost 4 bases and the J gene lost 0 bases, with 20 bases spanning the gap. Written as DNA, the CDR3 is TGTGCCAGCAGCAAAGTGGACAAGTCCCCATATAGCAATCAGCCCCAGCATTTT. As protein: CASSKVDKSPYSNQPQHF. Looking up the rest from reference TRBV5-6 and TRBJ1-5 gives the full variable domain: DAGVTQSPTHLIKTRGQQVTLRCSPKSGHDTVSWYQQALGQGPQFIFQYYEEEERQRGNFPDRFSGHQFPNYSSELNVNALLLGDSALYLCASSKVDKSPYSNQPQHFGDGTRLSIL.

CDR3 in amino acids: CASSVGKEMESSPLHF. Here the CDR3 DNA reads TGTGCCAGCAGCGTAGGAAAGGAAATGGAGAGCTCACCCCTCCACTTT. The chain has TRBV9 and TRBJ1-6, with D hard to call. The V and J ends lost 0 bases and 10 bases respectively, with 17 bases between them. The CDR3 is 16 residues long. The germline V gene has CDR1 SGDLS and CDR2 YYNGEE. The whole variable domain, filled in from reference TRBV9 and TRBJ1-6, reads DSGVTQTPKHLITATGQRVTLRCSPRSGDLSVYWYQQSLDQGLQFLIQYYNGEERAKGNILERFSAQQFPDLHSELNLSSLELGDSALYFCASSVGKEMESSPLHFGNGTRLTVT.

This clonotype has more than one count but fewer than ten. The CDR3 loop is CASSTQTLGYGYTF. CDR3 nucleotide sequence: TGTGCCAGCAGTACCCAAACTCTTGGCTATGGCTACACCTTC. This chain joins TRBV28 and TRBJ1-2; D is undetermined. CDR1 is MDHEN and CDR2 is SYDVKM in the germline V gene. The CDR3 has 14 residues. Trimming removed 5 bases from V and 4 bases from J, with 14 bases in between.

This clonotype was counted a few times. The chain carries TRBV7-9 and TRBJ2-7; D ambiguous. Germline V lookup: CDR1 SEHNR, CDR2 FQNEAQ (reference sequence). Trimming stripped 6 bases from V and 5 bases from J, with 11 bases between. This CDR3 comprises 12 residues. CDR3 sequence reads: CASSFHGDEQYF. CDR3 in DNA: TGTGCCAGCAGTTTCCATGGGGACGAGCAGTACTTC.

J is TRBJ2-5 and V is TRBV20-1; TRBD2 agrees at 12 bases. Germline CDR1 is DFQATT and CDR2 is SNEGSKA (reference sequence). CDR3 length equals 16 residues. Trimming cost V 5 bases and J 3 bases; bases outside gene matches: 10. CDR3 sequence: CSALDGGLAGKETQYF. CDR3 nucleotides: TGCAGTGCTCTAGATGGAGGACTAGCGGGGAAAGAGACCCAGTACTTC.

This clonotype has more than one count but fewer than ten. V gene TRBV7-9 combines with J gene TRBJ1-5; D perhaps matches TRBD1 (5 bases). The V gene's germline CDR1 is SEHNR and CDR2 FQNEAQ (reference sequence). The CDR3 spans 18 residues. Trimming removed 4 bases from V and 1 base from J, with 20 bases in between. For the CDR3, the DNA is TGTGCCAGCAGCTCGGGGGGAACAATTTTTGGCAGCAATCAGCCCCAGCATTTT. Protein product: CASSSGGTIFGSNQPQHF.

CDR3 sequence (DNA): TGCAGCGTAGTACAGGGCGGGGATACGCAGTATTTT. Translating gives CSVVQGGDTQYF. The chain has TRBV29-1 and TRBJ2-3, with D perhaps TRBD1 (6 bases). Trimming left V 6 bases short and J 6 bases short, with 13 bases between. Looked up from germline, CDR1 is SQVTM and CDR2 is ANQGSEA. The CDR3 is 12 amino acids.

This clonotype was seen a handful of times. The V and J genes are TRBV19 and TRBJ1-2; 8 bases match TRBD1. The V gene end was trimmed by 9 bases and the J gene end by 0 bases; junction bases not matched to a gene: 6. Germline CDR1 reads LNHDA; CDR2 reads SQIVND (reference sequence). The CDR3 has 14 amino acids. CDR3 coding DNA: TGTGCCAGCTCGACAGGGGACTCTAACTATGGCTACACCTTC. Amino acid sequence: CASSTGDSNYGYTF.